This T cell receptor (beta chain) was identified during a study of T cells in women clearing cervical HPV infection. Study-wide findings and caveats: Cases carried less TRBV6-7 than controls: approximately 0.1% versus 0.16%. CIN3+ cases had significantly higher TCR repertoire richness than controls, but evenness did not differ.

The CDR3 sequence is 16 residues long. Germline V CDR1 and CDR2: WSHSY, SAAADI. Trimming stripped 3 bases from V and 2 bases from J, with 15 bases between. Average input was around 1,300 ng genomic DNA for immunoSEQ TCR beta CDR3 amplification. TCRdb keeps only in-frame clones here, not all; method: immunoSEQ multiplex PCR. The sample totals about 30,000 clones. In the case of this clone: Its antigen remains unidentified. The read gets to within 3 residues of the CDR3 end, and the germline J gene fills in the rest.

Source material: blood buffy coat. The chain is built from TRBV10-2 and TRBJ2-3, with a possible D match to TRBD2 (5 bases). This sequence originates from a woman aged 18 to 75 with a cervical HPV16 infection that either progressed to CIN3+ or cleared (not recorded which). CDR3 DNA, as far as it was read: TGCGCCAGCAGTGATAGGTCCCGGACTCTCACAGATACG. Its protein is CASSDRSRTLTDT. The CDR3 reads in full as CASSDRSRTLTDTQYF.